This T cell receptor (beta chain) emerged from a study of CD8 T cells in Susac syndrome. 0.5 to 1 ug RNA was reverse transcribed with random hexamers. The TCR beta CDR3 was amplified by immunoSEQ multiplex PCR across 54 Vbeta, 13 Jbeta. MiXCR was run by TCRdb on the immunoSEQ multiplex PCR reads, yielding one entry per CDR3 protein. The sample contains about 190,000 distinct CDR3 sequences, approximately 96% of which appear only once. The count of this clonotype is one. The target antigen is unknown. Notes on the study in general: CD4+ T cell repertoires in Susac syndrome lacked clonal expansion.

The sample comprised CD4+ T cells from PBMCs. The sequence was obtained from a human donor with Susac syndrome.

CDR3 nucleotide sequence: TGTGCCACCAGCACGATCGGGACAGGGGATCGGGAGCAGTACTTC. It yields the protein CATSTIGTGDREQYF. The rearrangement joins TRBV15 to TRBJ2-7; 10 bases match TRBD1. V shed 4 bases, J shed 7 bases, and the junction held 10 bases outside the gene matches. The CDR3 is 15 amino acids. CDR1 is LNHNV, CDR2 YYDKDF, per germline (reference sequence). Looking up the rest from reference TRBV15 and TRBJ2-7 gives the full variable domain: DAMVIQNPRYQVTQFGKPVTLSCSQTLNHNVMYWYQQKSSQAPKLLFHYYDKDFNNEADTPDNFQSRRPNTSFCFLDIRSPGLGDTAMYLCATSTIGTGDREQYFGPGTRLTVT.